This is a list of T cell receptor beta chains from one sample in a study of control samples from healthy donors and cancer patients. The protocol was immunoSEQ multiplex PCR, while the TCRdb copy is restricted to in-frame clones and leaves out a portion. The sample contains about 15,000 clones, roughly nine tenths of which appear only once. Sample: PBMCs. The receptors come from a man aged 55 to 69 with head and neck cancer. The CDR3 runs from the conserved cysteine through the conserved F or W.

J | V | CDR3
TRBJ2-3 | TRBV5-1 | CASRPGPSTDTQYF
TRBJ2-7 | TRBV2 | CASSENRAPANEQYF
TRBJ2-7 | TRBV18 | CASSRASTGEYEQYF
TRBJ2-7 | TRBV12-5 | CASGLGGAYEQYF
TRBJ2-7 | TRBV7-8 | CASSLGRATPYEQYF
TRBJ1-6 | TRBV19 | CASSAGTPNSPLHF
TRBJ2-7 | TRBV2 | CASSPRQTYEQYF
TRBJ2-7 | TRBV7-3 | CASSRVDSAVNEQYF
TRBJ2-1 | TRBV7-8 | CASRVAGAYNEQFF
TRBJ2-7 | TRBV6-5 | CASSTQPRSGYEQYF
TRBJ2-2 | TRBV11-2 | CASSRQGDTGELFF